The rows below give T cell receptor beta chains drawn from one sample of a study of T-cell reconstitution after alpha-beta-depleted transplantation in children. TCRdb called the PCR reads again in MiXCR, with one record for every CDR3 protein. The repertoire consists of fewer than 1 million distinct CDR3 sequences, with roughly 15% occurring once and the leading ten covering about 4.6%. This material consisted of PBMCs, mostly from graft donor cells, taken 360 days after TCRalphabeta/CD19-depleted stem cell transplant. The receptors come from a male patient younger than 18 who had a stem cell transplant for acute lymphoblastic leukemia, so the T cells may come from the graft donor. CDR3s include the opening cysteine and the closing phenylalanine or tryptophan. The D gene is left open where the match is weak. Rows may omit the clone size; those that give it use once, few, many or a size class.

J gene | D gene | clone size | V gene | CDR3 DNA | CDR3 protein
TRBJ2-6 | - | many | TRBV24-1 | TGTGCCACCGGAAGAGGGGAAGGTGGGGCCAACGTCCTGACTTTC | CATGRGEGGANVLTF
TRBJ2-1 | TRBD2 | - | TRBV5-1 | TGCGCCAGCAGGCGGAGCGGGAGGGATTCGAATGAGCAGTTCTTC | CASRRSGRDSNEQFF
TRBJ1-2 | TRBD1 | - | TRBV6-1 | TGTGCCAGCAGCATTTCCCCGGGACAGGGGGCCTGGGGCTACACCTTC | CASSISPGQGAWGYTF
TRBJ1-1 | TRBD1 | once | TRBV6-2/TRBV6-3 | TGTGCCAGCAGTTGGGACAGGGGGCATTACACTGAAGCTTTCTTT | CASSWDRGHYTEAFF
TRBJ1-2 | TRBD1 | few | TRBV4-1 | TGCGCCAGCAGCCAAGGCGGACAGGGCGGCTATGGCTACACCTTC | CASSQGGQGGYGYTF
TRBJ2-1 | - | few | TRBV6-4 | TGTGCCAGCAGTGATGTGAGGGCCGCCTACAATGAGCAGTTCTTC | CASSDVRAAYNEQFF
TRBJ1-1 | TRBD1 | many | TRBV5-1 | TGCGCCAGCAGCTTAAGTGGACAGGGGTTTGACACTGAAGCTTTCTTT | CASSLSGQGFDTEAFF
TRBJ2-1 | - | many | TRBV11-2 | TGTGCCAGCAGCTCCATCGCCAGGGTCAATGAGCAGTTCTTC | CASSSIARVNEQFF
TRBJ2-5 | TRBD2 | - | TRBV12-3/TRBV12-4 | TGTGCCAGCAGGCCCGGACAGGGGTTGAAAACTAGCGGGAGTCGAGAGACCCAGTACTTC | CASRPGQGLKTSGSRETQYF
TRBJ2-2 | - | few | TRBV5-1 | TGCGCCAGCAACTGGCCCACTGGCTCGGGACGAAACACCGGGGAGCTGTTTTTT | CASNWPTGSGRNTGELFF
TRBJ1-5 | - | few | TRBV6-1 | TGTGCCAGCAGAAGTACGGGCAGTCAGCCCCAGCATTTT | CASRSTGSQPQHF
TRBJ1-3 | - | - | TRBV5-1 | TGCGCCAGCAGCCCCGACGGGAGCTCTGGAAACACCATATATTTT | CASSPDGSSGNTIYF
TRBJ2-1 | - | many | TRBV5-6 | TGTGCCAGCAGCTTGACCCGTGAGCAGTTCTTC | CASSLTREQFF
TRBJ2-2 | TRBD2 | few | TRBV4-2 | TGTGCCAGCAGCCTGCTGCTCGGACTAGCGGGTGGCACCGGGGAGCTGTTTTTT | CASSLLLGLAGGTGELFF
TRBJ2-3 | TRBD1 | - | TRBV12-3/TRBV12-4 | TGTGCCGGGGGGACAGGCACCGACTTAGATACGCAGTATTTT | CAGGTGTDLDTQYF
TRBJ2-1 | - | - | TRBV10-3 | TGTGCCATCAGTGGGGGGTTAAGGAACAGTGCCTACGATGAGCAGTTCTTC | CAISGGLRNSAYDEQFF
TRBJ2-1 | TRBD2 | few | TRBV7-9 | TGTGCCAGCTTCTTAGGCGGGAGCTCCTACAATGAGCAGTTCTTC | CASFLGGSSYNEQFF
TRBJ2-3 | - | few | TRBV29-1 | TGCAGCGTTGCGAGCAGGGGCCGGGGAGATACGCAGTATTTT | CSVASRGRGDTQYF
TRBJ1-1 | - | - | TRBV29-1 | TGCAGCGTGGCCAGGGGTCTCGCTGAAGCTTTCTTT | CSVARGLAEAFF
TRBJ2-1 | - | many | TRBV29-1 | TGCAGCGTCAAGCGGTACAATGAGCAGTTCTTC | CSVKRYNEQFF
TRBJ2-7 | - | few | TRBV27 | TGTGCCAGCAGTTTAAAACCGGCGACCTACGAGCAGTACTTC | CASSLKPATYEQYF
TRBJ2-1 | - | few | TRBV4-3 | TGCGCCAGCAGCCCAGGGGACTCGCTTTACTCCTACAATGAGCAGTTCTTC | CASSPGDSLYSYNEQFF
TRBJ2-1 | - | - | TRBV4-1 | TGCGCCAGCAGCCCAGGAATAGCGCCATACAATGAGCAGTTCTTC | CASSPGIAPYNEQFF
TRBJ2-7 | TRBD2 | - | TRBV12-3/TRBV12-4 | TGTGCCAGCAGTTTCTTAGCGGGAGTCGTAGGCGCCTACGAGCAGTACTTC | CASSFLAGVVGAYEQYF
TRBJ2-7 | - | - | TRBV29-1 | TGCAGCGTGCCTAACAGTAGGCCACCCTACGAGCAGTACTTC | CSVPNSRPPYEQYF
TRBJ1-5 | - | - | TRBV29-1 | TGCAGCGTAACGATGGCTCTTGTGGGCAATCAGCCCCAGCATTTT | CSVTMALVGNQPQHF
TRBJ2-1 | - | few | TRBV7-9 | TGTGCCAGCAGCTTAGGGCTAGCGCAGTACAATGAGCAGTTCTTC | CASSLGLAQYNEQFF
TRBJ2-3 | TRBD2 | - | TRBV4-1 | TGCGCCAGCAGCCACAGCGGGGATAGCACAGATACGCAGTATTTT | CASSHSGDSTDTQYF
TRBJ2-5 | - | few | TRBV20-1 | TGCAGTGCCAGGGCCTTGACTTGGTACCAAGAGACCCAGTACTTC | CSARALTWYQETQYF
TRBJ2-7 | TRBD2 | few | TRBV7-2 | TGTGCCAGCAGCTTCCTAGCGGGAGGACTGGGATACGAGCAGTACTTC | CASSFLAGGLGYEQYF
TRBJ2-2 | - | - | TRBV5-1 | TGCGCCAGCAGCCGTAATGGTGAGACCGGGGAGCTGTTTTTT | CASSRNGETGELFF
TRBJ2-1 | TRBD1 | few | TRBV20-1 | TGCAGTGCTAGAGGTCCATTGTTACTGACAGGGGATAGAAACTTCTTC | CSARGPLLLTGDRNFF
TRBJ1-6 | - | few | TRBV11-2 | TGTGCCAGCAGCTCCTTAACCCGATCCCAGAGGACCCTCCACTTT | CASSSLTRSQRTLHF
TRBJ2-1 | - | few | TRBV5-5 | TGTGCCAGCAGCTTGGCGGGACTCGTAAATGAGCAGTTCTTC | CASSLAGLVNEQFF
TRBJ1-4 | - | few | TRBV3-1 | TGTGCCAGCAGCCAAGGGGCGTCAGGCGAAAAACTGTTTTTT | CASSQGASGEKLFF
TRBJ2-7 | - | many | TRBV4-1 | TGCGCCAGCAGCCCACGGGGCTTAGCCTACGAGCAGTACTTC | CASSPRGLAYEQYF
TRBJ2-5 | - | - | TRBV29-1 | TGCAGCGATGCACAGGGGCGGGGAGAGACCCAGTACTTC | CSDAQGRGETQYF
TRBJ2-3 | - | many | TRBV24-1 | TGTGCCACCAGTGATTTCCCAGATACGCAGTATTTT | CATSDFPDTQYF
TRBJ2-6 | - | - | TRBV18 | TGTGCCAGCTCAAGGACAGCAGACTTCTCTGGGGCCAACGTCCTGACTTTC | CASSRTADFSGANVLTF
TRBJ2-3 | TRBD2 | - | TRBV5-8 | TGTGCCAGCAGCTTTTTAGCGGGCCGCACAGATACGCAGTATTTT | CASSFLAGRTDTQYF
TRBJ2-5 | - | few | TRBV12-3/TRBV12-4 | TGTGCCAGCAGTATCTGGACGGAGGGTAGGGGGACCCAGTACTTC | CASSIWTEGRGTQYF
TRBJ2-7 | - | - | TRBV5-1 | TGCGCCAGCAGCTTGGGGACAGCCCATAAGCAGTACTTC | CASSLGTAHKQYF
TRBJ2-3 | - | - | TRBV5-6 | TGTGCCAGCAGCTTGTGGCGGACAGATACGCAGTATTTT | CASSLWRTDTQYF
TRBJ2-7 | - | many | TRBV7-8 | TGTGCCAGCAGCTTAGCCCACGGAGAGACCTACGAGCAGTACTTC | CASSLAHGETYEQYF
TRBJ2-1 | - | - | TRBV5-1 | TGCGCCAGCAGCTTGGAGCCCCAAAGGCACAATGAGCAGTTCTTC | CASSLEPQRHNEQFF
TRBJ2-4 | - | few | TRBV3-1 | TGTGCCAGCAGCCAAGTGGAGCTAGGACTAGCCAAAAACATTCAGTACTTC | CASSQVELGLAKNIQYF
TRBJ2-4 | - | - | TRBV27 | TGTGCCAGCAGTTGGGGGGACAGAAACATTCAGTACTTC | CASSWGDRNIQYF
TRBJ1-2 | - | - | TRBV4-2 | TGTGCCAGCAGCCCGGGGGTTATCAACTATGGCTACACCTTC | CASSPGVINYGYTF
TRBJ1-5 | - | - | TRBV5-1 | TGCGCCAGCAGCTTGGAGGGGAGCGGCAATCAGCCCCAGCATTTT | CASSLEGSGNQPQHF
TRBJ2-7 | TRBD1 | many | TRBV6-5 | TGTGCCAGCAGTTACTCAGCCAGGGGGCACGAGCAGTACTTC | CASSYSARGHEQYF
TRBJ2-5 | TRBD2 | few | TRBV2 | TGTGCCAGCAGTGTCTTCGGGAGGGACCAAGAGACCCAGTACTTC | CASSVFGRDQETQYF
TRBJ2-7 | - | - | TRBV4-1 | TGCGCCAGCAGCCAAGAACCCCAGGTTTCCTACGAGCAGTACTTC | CASSQEPQVSYEQYF
TRBJ1-2 | - | - | TRBV5-1 | TGCGCCAGCAGCTTGGGAACAGGCCTCTATTATGGCTACACCTTC | CASSLGTGLYYGYTF
TRBJ1-2 | - | - | TRBV6-1 | TGTGCCAGCTCACGAGGAGGGGGGGGGAAGCCTCATGGCTACACCTTC | CASSRGGGGKPHGYTF
TRBJ2-1 | - | few | TRBV20-1 | TGCAGTGCTAGAGATGTGACTACGGGAACAAACAATGAGCAGTTCTTC | CSARDVTTGTNNEQFF
TRBJ1-1 | - | - | TRBV10-2 | TGCGCCACCAGAGGACAGTCCATGAACACTGAAGCTTTCTTT | CATRGQSMNTEAFF
TRBJ2-7 | - | few | TRBV7-3 | TGTGCCAGCAGCTTATTTTTTGGACATTTCGAGCAGTACTTC | CASSLFFGHFEQYF
TRBJ2-5 | - | many | TRBV6-6 | TGTGCCAGCAGTTACACCGAGGAGACCCAGTACTTC | CASSYTEETQYF
TRBJ1-2 | TRBD1 | few | TRBV20-1 | TGCAGTGCTTATACAGGGGGGAGGTACAACTATGGCTACACCTTC | CSAYTGGRYNYGYTF